This TCR beta chain is from a study of T cell changes during pregnancy in multiple sclerosis (dated by TCRdb to the late 2010s). A note on the overall study: Changes in the T cell repertoire over the course of pregnancy were examined in this study in women with multiple sclerosis.

To prepare the library, the immunoSEQ multiplex PCR assay was applied. The immuneACCESS repertoire file appears here via TCRdb, limited to in-frame rearrangements. These files lack a portion of the clones; in checked studies, under half of the deficit traces to unresolved V genes, and the cause of the others is not known. This sample has more than 35,000 clones in its table, and 88% of those were observed once. The top ten clones comprise under 6% of the sample. A note on this clone: Its specific antigen is unknown. Nothing much larger sits one base from this clone, and base qualities are not available.

Sequencing was performed on CD8+ T cells from peripheral blood mononuclear cells, taken after pregnancy. The sequence was obtained from a female donor in good health, enrolled as a control in a pregnancy study.

The CDR3 region reads CASTSSGGATDTQYF. The DNA sequence is given as TGTGCCAGCACGAGTAGCGGGGGGGCCACAGATACGCAGTATTTT. The rearrangement joined TRBV6-6 to TRBJ2-3; the junction holds 11 bases that match TRBD2. CDR1 MNHNY and CDR2 SVGAGI were looked up in the germline V gene (reference sequence). The CDR3 goes from the cysteine to the phenylalanine over 15 residues. The only DNA kept is the CDR3, 45 bases in frame from the first base. Germline trimming: 7 bases from V, 2 bases from J; junction bases outside gene matches: 5.